This TCR beta chain derives from a study of CD8 T cells in ankylosing spondylitis (dated by TCRdb to 2017 to 2019). At the level of the whole study: The study profiled T cell receptor beta repertoires in healthy donors and ankylosing spondylitis patients to find disease-linked TCR variants. Samples of peripheral blood were taken, and for ankylosing spondylitis patients, synovial fluid was collected as well. The full study cohort comprised 25 ankylosing spondylitis patients and roughly 100 healthy donors.

Sequencing instrument: Illumina HiSeq 2500. Quantitative 5'-RACE with molecular barcodes was used to prepare TCR beta libraries. On the authors' methods: A new computational method, built on a probabilistic model of VDJ rearrangement, was used to identify disease-linked TCR variants. TCRdb cleaned the public reads at Q25 with fastp, built clones with MiXCR and kept in-frame beta chains. Each CDR3 protein appears once, grouped with its most common genes and DNA. TCRdb's processing, not the authors', yielded these V and J calls. For this sample there are 220,000 or so distinct CDR3 sequences; approximately 20% appear just once. The leading ten clones occupy under 55% of the sample. Paper-wide results and their limitations: In peripheral blood, the disease-linked clones were found at relatively low frequencies and had a CD8+ phenotype. A TCR beta motif made up of several highly homologous amino acid variants appeared to be characteristic of blood from ankylosing spondylitis patients. Some motif variants had previously been reported in the synovial fluid and blood of reactive arthritis patients, which suggests shared mechanisms of disease initiation. The disease-linked clones were reported as significantly enriched in matched synovial fluid samples from ankylosing spondylitis patients.

This clonotype showed up many times. Its antigen is currently not known. Within one base of it there is no much larger clone, and no base qualities were kept. The CDR3, from cysteine to phenylalanine, totals 14 residues. Only the CDR3 DNA stays, 42 bases, in frame from base 1. V is pruned by 6 bases and J by 8 bases, leaving 7 bases of the junction without a gene match. This clonotype was obtained from a male donor with ankylosing spondylitis. Here the chain combines TRBV12-3 or TRBV12-4 and TRBJ2-1, with 10 bases in between that match TRBD2. Sequenced: blood, either unsorted or a sorted T cell fraction (not recorded which). CDR3 protein: CASSLLAGEDEQFF. The nucleotides read TGTGCCAGCAGCCTCCTAGCGGGAGAGGATGAGCAGTTCTTC.